This TCR beta chain originates from a study of blood T cell repertoires in COVID-19 (dated by TCRdb to the early 2020s). Regarding the research as a whole: The collaborator samples originated in the United States, Italy and Spain and spanned the acute and convalescent phases of COVID-19. The sample metadata nearly always contained a de-identified subject ID, COVID-19 status, age in years and sex. Subjects who had been exposed to COVID-19, were actively infected with it, or had recovered from it provided the deeply sampled blood TCRbeta repertoires that made up the dataset. The repertoires were made available in a free public database intended to serve as a resource for research on the immune response to SARS-CoV-2. Where available, HLA class I and class II types were taken from metadata supplied by the sample provider and were not determined by assay-based typing. The material from the prospective study consisted of cDNA or gDNA derived from T cells, B-cell-depleted T cells, or PBMCs. The samples were drawn from the first 160 participants of the ongoing ImmuneRACE study and from 1,254 subjects provided by 6 global collaborators. Study-level results and caveats: How much clinical and demographic metadata was included differed by source and by participant, and the metadata was provided uncurated.

About this clone itself: It has no known antigen specificity. No much larger clone exists at a distance of one base, and base qualities are not known.

The immunoSEQ Assay, a bias-controlled multiplex PCR, was used to amplify TCRbeta CDR3 regions from genomic DNA. In the source study's methods: The number of nucleated cells in each sample was estimated from the amplification of reference gene primers within the assay. To quantify the absolute abundance of each unique TCRbeta CDR3 rearrangement, sequence reads were collapsed and filtered. For each sample, productive Simpson clonality was calculated as the square root of Simpson's diversity index across productive rearrangements. TCRdb limited this immuneACCESS table to in-frame rearrangements with V and J called. A share of clones is missing; checked studies link under half to unresolved V genes, and the rest is unexplained. V and J calls and clone size are as listed in that table; D and trimming were resolved from the DNA. The sample table shows under 250,000 clones, and just over 85% are seen once. The top ten clones comprise under 1.5% of the sample.

The germline V gene sets CDR1 to MNHEY and CDR2 to SVGAGI. The CDR3 goes from the cysteine to the phenylalanine over 15 residues. Only the CDR3 DNA stays, 45 bases, in frame from base 1. The V and J ends are trimmed by 5 bases and 0 bases, leaving 11 bases between them. Each collaborating institution followed its own protocols to collect whole blood in K2EDTA tubes. For TCRbeta analysis, collaborators shipped samples as frozen whole blood, isolated PBMCs, or DNA extracted from either of those sample types. The receptor chain draws on TRBV6-5 and TRBJ1-3, with a tentative D gene TRBD1 over 6 matching bases. Source material: peripheral blood. This receptor was identified in an elderly man with acute or convalescent COVID-19. Read as DNA, the sequence is TGTGCCAGCAGTCGAGGGGGTACCTCTGGAAACACCATATATTTT. This gives the protein CASSRGGTSGNTIYF.